This TCR beta chain originates from a study of cytomegalovirus exposure and HLA in healthy donors. Background on the study: Approximately 190 million T cells yielded 100 million to 130 million unique TCR beta sequences, as an earlier analysis found.

Study-wide findings and caveats: An ancestry cluster, one associated with Asian ancestry, reportedly showed fewer N-insertions than the roughly 670-donor mean in a later analysis. Despite most TCR sequences being rare, some public TCRs occurred in many donors.

Germline V gene data show CDR1 as PRHDT and CDR2 as FYEKMQ (reference sequence). The CDR3 has 17 amino acids. The V gene end was trimmed by 5 bases and the J gene end by 2 bases; junction bases not matched to a gene: 14. Note on this clone: Its antigen is still unknown.

60 Vbeta and 13 Jbeta primers were used in PCR. Libraries were prepared by immunoSEQ multiplex PCR; TCRdb keeps only in-frame clonotypes and omits some of them. The sample shows approximately 180,000 clones, 77% of them seen only once. This sequence was found in a woman in her sixties or seventies in good health and CMV-seropositive. The chain combines TRBV13 with TRBJ1-1; 7 bases line up with TRBD1. Material for sequencing was PBMCs. The CDR3 sequence: CASSLNRDRNYNTEAFF. CDR3 nucleotides: TGTGCCAGCAGCCTTAACCGGGACAGAAATTACAACACTGAAGCTTTCTTT.